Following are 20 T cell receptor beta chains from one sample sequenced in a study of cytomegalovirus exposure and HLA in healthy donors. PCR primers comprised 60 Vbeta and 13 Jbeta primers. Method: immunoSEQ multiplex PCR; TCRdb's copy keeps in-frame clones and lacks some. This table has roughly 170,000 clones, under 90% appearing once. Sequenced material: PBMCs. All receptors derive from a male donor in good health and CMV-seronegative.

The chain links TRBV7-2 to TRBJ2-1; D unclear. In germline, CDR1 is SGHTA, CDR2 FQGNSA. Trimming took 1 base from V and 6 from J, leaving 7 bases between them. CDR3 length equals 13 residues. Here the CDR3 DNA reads TGTGCCAGCAGCTTAGACGAGATCAATGAGCAGTTCTTC. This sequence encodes CASSLDEINEQFF.

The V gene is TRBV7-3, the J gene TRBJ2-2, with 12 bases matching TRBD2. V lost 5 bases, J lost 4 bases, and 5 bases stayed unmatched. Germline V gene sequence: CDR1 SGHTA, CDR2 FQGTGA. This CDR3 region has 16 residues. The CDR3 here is CASSPTSGRSTGELFF. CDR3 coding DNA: TGTGCCAGCAGCCCCACTAGCGGGAGGTCCACCGGGGAGCTGTTTTTT. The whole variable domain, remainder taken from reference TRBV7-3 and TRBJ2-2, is GAGVSQTPSNKVTEKGKYVELRCDPISGHTALYWYRQSLGQGPEFLIYFQGTGAADDSGLPNDRFFAVRPEGSVSTLKIQRTERGDSAVYLCASSPTSGRSTGELFFGEGSRLTVL.

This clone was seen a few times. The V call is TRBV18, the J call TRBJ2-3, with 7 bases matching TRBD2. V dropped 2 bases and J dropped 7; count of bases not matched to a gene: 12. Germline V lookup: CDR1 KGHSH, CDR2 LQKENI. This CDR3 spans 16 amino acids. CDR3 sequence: CASSPISAGAPYTQYF. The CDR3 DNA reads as TGTGCCAGCTCACCAATATCGGCGGGAGCTCCTTATACGCAGTATTTT.

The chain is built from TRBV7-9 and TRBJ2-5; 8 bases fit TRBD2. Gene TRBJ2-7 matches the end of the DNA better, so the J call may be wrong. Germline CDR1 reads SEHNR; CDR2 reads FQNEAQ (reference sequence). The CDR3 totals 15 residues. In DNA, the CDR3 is TGTGCCAGCAGCTTGGTAGCGGGGAATCGTCGCGAGCAGTACTTC. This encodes CASSLVAGNRREQYF.

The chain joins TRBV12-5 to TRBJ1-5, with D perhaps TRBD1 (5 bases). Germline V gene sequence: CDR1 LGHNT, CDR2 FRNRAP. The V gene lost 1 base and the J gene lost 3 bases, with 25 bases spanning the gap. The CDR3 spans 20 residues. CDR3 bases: TGTGCTAGTGGTTTGGGGCGTGTTGAAAGGACGACAGCTCTCAATCAGCCCCAGCATTTT. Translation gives CASGLGRVERTTALNQPQHF.

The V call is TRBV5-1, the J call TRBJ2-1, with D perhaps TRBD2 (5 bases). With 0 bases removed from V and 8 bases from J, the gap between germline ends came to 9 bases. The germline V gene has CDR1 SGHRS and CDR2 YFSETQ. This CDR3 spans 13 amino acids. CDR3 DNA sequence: TGCGCCAGCAGCTTGGTGGGGAGCCATGAGCAGTTCTTC. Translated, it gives CASSLVGSHEQFF.

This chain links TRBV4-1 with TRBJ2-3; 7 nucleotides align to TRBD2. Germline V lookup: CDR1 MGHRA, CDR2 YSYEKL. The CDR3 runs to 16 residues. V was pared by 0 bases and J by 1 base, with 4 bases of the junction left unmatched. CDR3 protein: CASSQDRAGGTDTQYF. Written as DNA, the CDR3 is TGCGCCAGCAGCCAAGATCGGGCGGGGGGCACAGATACGCAGTATTTT.

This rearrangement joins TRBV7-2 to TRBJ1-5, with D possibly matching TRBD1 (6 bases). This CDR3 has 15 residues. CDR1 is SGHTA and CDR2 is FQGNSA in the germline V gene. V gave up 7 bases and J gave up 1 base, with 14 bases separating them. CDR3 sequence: CASTWGGQSNQPQHF. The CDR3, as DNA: TGTGCCAGCACCTGGGGGGGGCAGAGCAATCAGCCCCAGCATTTT.

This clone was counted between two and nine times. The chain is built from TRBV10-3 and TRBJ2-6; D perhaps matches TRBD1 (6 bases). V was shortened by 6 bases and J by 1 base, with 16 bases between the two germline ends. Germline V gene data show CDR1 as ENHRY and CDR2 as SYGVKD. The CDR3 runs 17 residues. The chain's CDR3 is CAISRDTGPSGANVLTF. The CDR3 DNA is TGTGCCATCAGCCGGGACACCGGTCCTTCTGGGGCCAACGTCCTGACTTTC.

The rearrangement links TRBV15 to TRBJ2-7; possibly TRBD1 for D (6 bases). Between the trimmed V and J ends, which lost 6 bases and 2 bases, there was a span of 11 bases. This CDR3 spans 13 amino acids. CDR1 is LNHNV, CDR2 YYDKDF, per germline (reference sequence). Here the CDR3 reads CATRYRDAYEQYF. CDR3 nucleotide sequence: TGTGCCACCAGATACAGGGACGCCTACGAGCAGTACTTC.

CDR3 DNA: TGTGCCACTGCGCCGGGATGGGCGGACCAGTTCTTC. It codes for CATAPGWADQFF. The chain has TRBV28 and TRBJ2-1; tentative D call: TRBD2 (5 bases). V lost 10 bases to trimming and J lost 13 bases, with 20 bases between them. The V gene's germline CDR1 is MDHEN and CDR2 SYDVKM. CDR3 length: 12 residues. Drawing the rest from reference TRBV28 and TRBJ2-1, the complete variable domain is DVKVTQSSRYLVKRTGEKVFLECVQDMDHENMFWYRQDPGLGLRLIYFSYDVKMKEKGDIPEGYSVSREKKERFSLILESASTNQTSMYLCATAPGWADQFFGPGTRLTVL.

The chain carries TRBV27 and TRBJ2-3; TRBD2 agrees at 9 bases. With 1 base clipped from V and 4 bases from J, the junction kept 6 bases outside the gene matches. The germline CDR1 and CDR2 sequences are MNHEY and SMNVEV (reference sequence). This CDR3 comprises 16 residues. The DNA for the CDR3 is TGTGCCAGCAGTTTATATCCGGGACTAGCCTCAGATACGCAGTATTTT. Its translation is CASSLYPGLASDTQYF.

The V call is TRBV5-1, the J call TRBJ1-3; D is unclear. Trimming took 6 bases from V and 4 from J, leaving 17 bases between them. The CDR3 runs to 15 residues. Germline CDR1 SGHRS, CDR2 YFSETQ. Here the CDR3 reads CASTNAPGGGNTIYF. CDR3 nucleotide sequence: TGCGCCAGCACCAACGCCCCCGGCGGGGGAAACACCATATATTTT.

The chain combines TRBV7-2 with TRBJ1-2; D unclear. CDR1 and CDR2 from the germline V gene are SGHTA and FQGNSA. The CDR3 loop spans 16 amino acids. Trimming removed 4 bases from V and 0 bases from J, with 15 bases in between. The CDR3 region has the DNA TGTGCCAGCAGCTCCTCCGGCGGAAGAGCTAACTATGGCTACACCTTC. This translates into CASSSSGGRANYGYTF.

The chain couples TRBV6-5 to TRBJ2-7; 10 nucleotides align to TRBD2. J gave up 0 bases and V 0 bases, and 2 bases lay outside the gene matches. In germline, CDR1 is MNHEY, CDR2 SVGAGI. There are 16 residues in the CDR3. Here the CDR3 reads CASSYSTSGSSYEQYF. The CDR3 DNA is TGTGCCAGCAGTTACTCGACTAGCGGGTCCTCCTACGAGCAGTACTTC.

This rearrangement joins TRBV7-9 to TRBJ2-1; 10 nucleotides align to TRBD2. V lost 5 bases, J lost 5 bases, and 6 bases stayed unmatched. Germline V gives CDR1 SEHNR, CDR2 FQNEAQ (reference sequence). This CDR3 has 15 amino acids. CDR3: CASSLQAGGDNEQFF. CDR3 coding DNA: TGTGCCAGCAGCCTCCAAGCGGGAGGGGACAATGAGCAGTTCTTC.

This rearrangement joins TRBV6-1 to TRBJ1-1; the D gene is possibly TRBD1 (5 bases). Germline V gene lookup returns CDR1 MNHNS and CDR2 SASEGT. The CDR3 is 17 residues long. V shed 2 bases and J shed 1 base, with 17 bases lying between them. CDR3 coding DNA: TGTGCCAGCAGTGAACGACCCGGGGGAGGGAGGAACACTGAAGCTTTCTTT. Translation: CASSERPGGGRNTEAFF.

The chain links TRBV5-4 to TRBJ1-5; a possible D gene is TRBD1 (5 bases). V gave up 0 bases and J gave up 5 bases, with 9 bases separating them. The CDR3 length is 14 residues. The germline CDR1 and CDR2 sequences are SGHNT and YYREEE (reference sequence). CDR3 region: CASSLAGKDQPQHF. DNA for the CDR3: TGTGCCAGCAGCTTGGCAGGGAAAGATCAGCCCCAGCATTTT.

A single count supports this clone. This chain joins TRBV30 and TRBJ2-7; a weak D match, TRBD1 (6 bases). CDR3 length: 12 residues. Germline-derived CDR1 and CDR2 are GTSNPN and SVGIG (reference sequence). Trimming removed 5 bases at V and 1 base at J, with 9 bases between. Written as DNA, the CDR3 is TGTGCCTGGGCTGACAGGTCCTACGAGCAGTACTTC. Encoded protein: CAWADRSYEQYF.

This CDR3 reads CSVGGLAGGNEQYF. In DNA, the CDR3 is TGCAGCGTTGGTGGACTAGCGGGGGGGAACGAGCAGTACTTC. The chain combines TRBV29-1 with TRBJ2-7, with 15 bases that match TRBD2. Germline CDR1 reads SQVTM; CDR2 reads ANQGSEA. V shed 4 bases, J shed 5 bases, and the junction held 3 bases outside the gene matches. There are 14 residues in the CDR3.